This T cell receptor beta chain came from a study of blood T cell repertoires in COVID-19. Overall study context: Researchers got acute and convalescent COVID-19 samples from the United States, Italy and Spain. PBMCs, B-cell-depleted T cells, or T cells provided the cDNA or gDNA that made up the material.

CDR3 length: 12 residues. Germline V gives CDR1 SGHTA, CDR2 FQGNSA. The ends were cut back, 4 bases at V and 7 bases at J, with 7 bases in the middle. Cohort assignment relied on participant-reported clinical history. The study counted Cohort 3 donors as recovered given two negative PCRs, clearance, or symptom resolution. Sequencing used immunoSEQ multiplex PCR; TCRdb keeps in-frame clones, though not all of them. The profile shows fewer than 300,000 clones, 75% to 95% of them singletons. The chain is built from TRBV7-2 and TRBJ1-4; D remains ambiguous. Sequencing was carried out using PBMCs or T cells enriched from blood (not recorded which). The TCR was taken from a woman in her twenties or thirties who had recovered from COVID-19. The CDR3 DNA follows: TGTGCCAGCAGCTCTCCGGGTGAAAAACTGTTTTTT. It codes for CASSSPGEKLFF.